Shown below are 21 T cell receptor beta chains from a single sample sequenced in a study of blood T cells in healthy people across ages. A second roughly 6 to 11 cycle PCR used barcoded and J-beta primers. One entry per CDR3 protein, called by TCRdb with MiXCR from the 5' RACE reads. Of approximately 1,000,000 distinct CDR3 sequences listed, more than 30% are singletons. Sequenced material: blood. The receptors come from a man between 18 and 35 years old in good health.

At least ten counts were recorded for this clonotype. The chain joins TRBV20-1 to TRBJ2-3, with TRBD2 matching over 8 bases. Germline assignment: CDR1 DFQATT and CDR2 SNEGSKA (reference sequence). The junction had 7 bases not matched to a gene; V was cut back by 4 bases and J by 4 bases. This CDR3 is built from 14 residues. As DNA, the CDR3 is TGCAGTGCTATCGGGGGGGGACGGGCAGATACGCAGTATTTT. It translates to CSAIGGGRADTQYF.

This clonotype was observed a handful of times. J is TRBJ2-1 and V is TRBV12-3 or TRBV12-4; the match to TRBD1 covers 11 bases. This CDR3 has 17 amino acids. The V gene end was trimmed by 5 bases and the J gene end by 6 bases; junction bases not matched to a gene: 12. DNA for the CDR3: TGTGCCAGCAGTGACCCCCTCCGGGACAGGGGGTTCAATGAGCAGTTCTTC. It is translated as CASSDPLRDRGFNEQFF.

This clonotype occurred many times. The rearrangement links TRBV4-3 to TRBJ1-5, with 7 bases fitting TRBD1. The V gene's germline CDR1 is LGHNA and CDR2 YSLEER. The J segment lost 4 bases and the V segment lost 4 bases, leaving 4 bases of the junction unmatched. The CDR3 length is 14 residues. CDR3 loop: CASSPGTVNQPQHF. The CDR3 DNA reads TGCGCCAGCAGCCCTGGGACAGTTAATCAGCCCCAGCATTTT.

This clonotype has ten or more counts. In DNA, the CDR3 is TGTGCCAGCAGTGATCCCATGTATTCTGGCTACACCTTC. It codes for CASSDPMYSGYTF. The rearrangement links TRBV25-1 to TRBJ1-2; D is unclear. Trimming shortened V by 3 bases and J by 7 bases, and 12 bases separated the two germline ends. Germline values: CDR1 MGHDK, CDR2 SYGVNS. The CDR3 extends over 13 amino acids.

The chain couples TRBV12-3 or TRBV12-4 to TRBJ2-3; 9 positions match TRBD2. This CDR3 has 16 residues. Unmatched junction bases numbered 6, after V lost 5 bases and J lost 0 bases. CDR3 protein: CASSPSGGPSTDTQYF. CDR3 nucleotide sequence: TGTGCCAGCAGTCCAAGCGGGGGGCCCAGCACAGATACGCAGTATTTT.

The table lists this clonotype with a few counts. The chain is built from TRBV20-1 and TRBJ2-1, with a possible D match to TRBD1 (5 bases). V was cut by 2 bases and J by 9 bases, with 17 bases left in between. This CDR3 is 14 amino acids long. Germline V lookup: CDR1 DFQATT, CDR2 SNEGSKA (reference sequence). Here the CDR3 DNA reads TGCAGTGCTAGACAAGGGGCCGGTACGAGTGAGCAGTTCTTC. Amino acid sequence: CSARQGAGTSEQFF.

The chain carries TRBV4-3 and TRBJ2-3, with 8 bases fitting TRBD2. The CDR3 sequence is 12 residues long. CDR1 and CDR2 from the germline V gene are LGHNA and YSLEER. The V segment lost 3 bases and the J segment 10 bases; nucleotides outside the gene matches: 3. CDR3 sequence: CASSHPAGAQYF. The DNA of the CDR3 is TGCGCCAGCAGCCACCCAGCGGGGGCGCAGTATTTT.

This clonotype is a singleton in its sample. This clone may be a read error of a much larger clone one base away. The CDR3: CAIGTSGGLYNEQYF. The CDR3 region has the DNA TGTGCCATAGGGACTAGCGGGGGGCTATACAATGAGCAGTACTTC. The chain joins TRBV10-3 to TRBJ2-7; 15 bases line up with TRBD2. The CDR3 loop spans 15 amino acids. Germline CDR1 and CDR2: ENHRY and SYGVKD. V dropped 9 bases and J dropped 7; count of bases not matched to a gene: 10.

The V gene is TRBV7-2, the J gene TRBJ2-3, with no clear D. The V end was cut by 5 bases, the J end by 0 bases, with 15 bases between. The CDR3 has 16 residues. Germline CDR1 is SGHTA and CDR2 is FQGNSA. For the CDR3, the DNA is TGTGCCAGCAGCACCATAGGAAGCACTAGCACAGATACGCAGTATTTT. Translated, it gives CASSTIGSTSTDTQYF. The variable domain in full, completed from reference TRBV7-2 and TRBJ2-3, reads GAGVSQSPSNKVTEKGKDVELRCDPISGHTALYWYRQSLGQGLEFLIYFQGNSAPDKSGLPSDRFSAERTGGSVSTLTIQRTQQEDSAVYLCASSTIGSTSTDTQYFGPGTRLTVL.

Written as DNA, the CDR3 is TGTGCCAGCAGCCTAGTAGGTAGCCTCGACGAGCAGTACTTC. Translation: CASSLVGSLDEQYF. This sequence joins TRBV21-1 and TRBJ2-7. TRBV21-1 constitutes a pseudogene. The CDR3 loop spans 14 amino acids.

CDR3 protein: CTVRASNTGELFF. CDR3 nucleotides: TGTACCGTGAGGGCTTCGAACACCGGGGAGCTGTTTTTT. The genes are TRBV6-5 and TRBJ2-2, with TRBD2 as a possible D gene (5 bases). Per germline, CDR1 MNHEY and CDR2 SVGAGI. The CDR3 is 13 amino acids.

The V and J genes are TRBV7-2 and TRBJ2-5; 8 bases map to TRBD1. V lost 5 bases and J lost 11; bases outside the gene matches: 13. Germline values: CDR1 SGHTA, CDR2 FQGNSA. The CDR3 loop spans 14 amino acids. DNA for the CDR3: TGTGCCAGCAGCGTCGACAGGGGCTACAATGAGCAGTACTTC. As protein: CASSVDRGYNEQYF.

Only a few counts were recorded for this clonotype. This chain uses TRBV12-3 or TRBV12-4 with TRBJ1-2; TRBD1 aligns across 7 bases. The CDR3 is 17 residues long. The junction had 16 bases not matched to a gene; V was cut back by 5 bases and J by 4 bases. CDR3 region: CASSLRTGGKGGYGYTF. In nucleotides, the CDR3 is TGTGCCAGCAGTCTCCGGACAGGAGGGAAAGGGGGCTATGGCTACACCTTC.

The chain couples TRBV9 to TRBJ1-1, with D tentatively TRBD1 (6 bases). This CDR3 has 15 residues. V lost 0 bases, J lost 1 base, and 10 bases lay in between. The germline CDR1 and CDR2 sequences are SGDLS and YYNGEE. The CDR3 bases are TGTGCCAGCAGCGTAGGGACAGCCCCGAACACTGAAGCTTTCTTT. Translating it yields CASSVGTAPNTEAFF.

This clonotype was observed a handful of times. The V gene is TRBV2, the J gene TRBJ1-2, with D unclear. The CDR3 runs 13 residues. CDR1 is SNHLY and CDR2 is FYNNEI in the germline V gene. Trimming took 10 bases from V and 8 from J, leaving 20 bases between them. The CDR3 loop is CATLDHDLWGYTF. The CDR3 bases are TGTGCCACCCTAGATCACGATCTTTGGGGCTACACCTTC.

This clonotype was seen more than once but under ten times. The chain employs TRBV25-1 and TRBJ1-2; D perhaps matches TRBD1 (6 bases). The CDR3 runs to 14 residues. Germline V gene data show CDR1 as MGHDK and CDR2 as SYGVNS. With 4 bases removed from V and 4 bases from J, the gap between germline ends came to 13 bases. The CDR3 region is CASSGPGTTYGYTF. Here the CDR3 DNA reads TGTGCCAGCAGTGGGCCCGGGACAACCTATGGCTACACCTTC.

V usage is TRBV11-2 and J usage is TRBJ2-4, with D uncertain. TRBJ2-7 explains the end of the DNA better; the J call may be wrong. Germline V gene sequence: CDR1 SGHAT, CDR2 FQNNGV. This CDR3 has 13 residues. The CDR3 DNA reads as TGTGCCAGCAGCCAGGACGGAACCTACGAGCAGTACTTC. Protein: CASSQDGTYEQYF.

The V and J genes are TRBV20-1 and TRBJ1-4; TRBD1 is a possible D gene (5 bases). The CDR3 has 12 amino acids. Germline V CDR1 and CDR2: DFQATT, SNEGSKA (reference sequence). Trimming cost V 1 base and J 14 bases, with 14 bases left between them. The CDR3 here is CSARVQAQHLFF. The CDR3 region has the DNA TGCAGTGCTAGAGTACAGGCGCAACATCTGTTTTTT.

The genes are TRBV29-1 and TRBJ1-2; 7 nucleotides line up with TRBD1. Looked up from germline, CDR1 is SQVTM and CDR2 is ANQGSEA. This CDR3 region has 15 residues. The V and J ends lost 3 bases and 8 bases, in that order; junction bases with no gene match: 15. CDR3 in DNA: TGCAGCGTTGATCGGACCCCTATTGGACAGGTGGGCTACACCTTC. The encoded protein is CSVDRTPIGQVGYTF.

The V and J genes are TRBV12-3 or TRBV12-4 and TRBJ2-7, with a weak D call TRBD2 (6 bases). The CDR3 is 17 amino acids. The ends were cut back, 3 bases at V and 7 bases at J, with 25 bases in the middle. In DNA form, the CDR3 reads TGTGCCAGCAGTTTCTTACAGGCCCCGGGGGTGGACAATGAGCAGTACTTC. This encodes CASSFLQAPGVDNEQYF.

This clonotype occurred a few times. The V and J genes are TRBV7-3 and TRBJ2-1; TRBD2 matches 13 bases. Per the germline V gene, CDR1 is SGHTA and CDR2 is FQGTGA. The CDR3 covers 17 residues. J lost 2 bases, V lost 1 base, and 2 bases had no gene match. Here the CDR3 reads CASSLRGTSGAYNEQFF. The CDR3 DNA reads as TGTGCCAGCAGCTTAAGGGGGACTAGCGGGGCCTACAATGAGCAGTTCTTC.